These 32 T cell receptor beta chains were all obtained from the same sample, sequenced in a study of beta chain features in type 1 diabetes. Study-wide findings and caveats: All four CD4+ subsets of Type 1 diabetes patients contained TCRB CDR3s that were moderately but significantly shorter.

These receptors' antigens are unknown. Reverse transcribing all isolated RNA meant expressed TCRB transcripts were sequenced. TCRdb's copy holds only in-frame clones and misses some; the assay was immunoSEQ multiplex PCR. The sample records over 300,000 clones, around 9.7% being singletons. Sequenced input: central memory CD4+ T cells from blood. Receptors were obtained from a man aged 25-45 years with type 1 diabetes.

This clone has more than one count but fewer than ten. The chain employs TRBV18 and TRBJ2-6; perhaps D is TRBD1 or TRBD2 (6 bases each). The V end lost 2 bases, the J end lost 3 bases, and 23 bases lay between the germline ends. The CDR3 contains 20 residues. Germline CDR1 and CDR2: KGHSH and LQKENI. CDR3 bases: TGTGCCAGCTCACCAGGATCCGATCCGGGGGCGTGGGTTGGGGCCAACGTCCTGACTTTC. It translates to CASSPGSDPGAWVGANVLTF. Looking up the rest from reference TRBV18 and TRBJ2-6 gives the full variable domain: NAGVMQNPRHLVRRRGQEARLRCSPMKGHSHVYWYRQLPEEGLKFMVYLQKENIIDESGMPKERFSAEFPKEGPSILRIQQVVRGDSAAYFCASSPGSDPGAWVGANVLTFGAGSRLTVL.

This clone was counted only a few times. The chain uses TRBV28 and TRBJ2-7, with 9 nucleotides matching TRBD1. V trimming: 6 bases; J trimming: 2 bases; junction bases outside the gene matches: 5. The germline V gene has CDR1 MDHEN and CDR2 SYDVKM. The CDR3 extends over 14 amino acids. CDR3 nucleotides: TGTGCCAGCAGCCTCGACAGGGGGGCCTACGAGCAGTACTTC. Protein: CASSLDRGAYEQYF.

This clone was picked up a small number of times. This chain links TRBV5-6 with TRBJ2-1, with D maybe TRBD2 (7 bases). CDR1 is SGHDT and CDR2 is YYEEEE in the germline V gene. The V gene lost 1 base and the J gene lost 8 bases, with 16 bases spanning the gap. CDR3 length: 15 residues. CDR3 DNA: TGTGCCAGCAGCTTGTCGGGGGCAGGGAGGGATGAGCAGTTCTTC. Its translation is CASSLSGAGRDEQFF.

The rearrangement joins TRBV19 to TRBJ2-1; no clear D gene. Looked up from germline, CDR1 is LNHDA and CDR2 is SQIVND (reference sequence). There are 15 residues in the CDR3. V was clipped by 6 bases and J by 6 bases, with 18 bases between them. As DNA, the CDR3 is TGTGCCAGTAGCACCCGGGCCGACGGCTCCAATGAGCAGTTCTTC. Its translation: CASSTRADGSNEQFF.

The chain has TRBV5-1 and TRBJ2-3; 11 bases line up with TRBD2. Germline-derived CDR1 and CDR2 are SGHRS and YFSETQ. J was trimmed by 3 bases and V by 3 bases; bases with no gene match: 3. This CDR3 spans 15 amino acids. The CDR3 bases are TGCGCCAGCAGCTCGTCTAGCGGGGGGACAGATACGCAGTATTTT. It codes for CASSSSSGGTDTQYF.

The chain uses TRBV9 and TRBJ2-3; either TRBD1 or TRBD2 may supply D (6 bases each). Looked up from germline, CDR1 is SGDLS and CDR2 is YYNGEE. This CDR3 comprises 16 residues. With 4 bases removed from V and 0 bases from J, the gap between germline ends came to 15 bases. CDR3 bases: TGTGCCAGCAGCAAGAGGGGGGCCCTTAGCACAGATACGCAGTATTTT. Its protein is CASSKRGALSTDTQYF.

The chain recombines TRBV5-6 with TRBJ2-7, with 9 positions matching TRBD1. V lost 2 bases, J lost 5 bases, and 11 bases stayed unmatched. The CDR3 loop spans 16 amino acids. The germline V gene encodes CDR1 SGHDT and CDR2 YYEEEE. Here the CDR3 reads CASSLVPGTGFHEQYF. CDR3 DNA: TGTGCCAGCAGCTTAGTTCCGGGGACAGGGTTCCACGAGCAGTACTTC.

This clone was recorded a few times. The J gene is TRBJ2-3, the V gene TRBV7-2; 14 bases align to TRBD2. Germline assignment: CDR1 SGHTA and CDR2 FQGNSA. V was pared by 5 bases and J by 2 bases, with 3 bases of the junction left unmatched. The CDR3 contains 16 residues. CDR3: CASSTTSGGATDTQYF. The CDR3 nucleotides read TGTGCCAGCAGCACGACTAGCGGGGGGGCCACAGATACGCAGTATTTT. The entire variable domain, with the rest obtained from reference TRBV7-2 and TRBJ2-3, is as follows: GAGVSQSPSNKVTEKGKDVELRCDPISGHTALYWYRQSLGQGLEFLIYFQGNSAPDKSGLPSDRFSAERTGGSVSTLTIQRTQQEDSAVYLCASSTTSGGATDTQYFGPGTRLTVL.

Only a few counts were recorded for this clone. The V gene is TRBV10-2, the J gene TRBJ2-2; 8 bases are a match to TRBD2. The CDR3 contains 14 residues. Germline V gene lookup returns CDR1 WSHSY and CDR2 SAAADI. Trimming cost V 6 bases and J 4 bases; bases outside gene matches: 4. This CDR3 reads CASRESGGTGELFF. The CDR3 DNA sequence: TGCGCCAGCAGGGAGAGCGGGGGCACCGGGGAGCTGTTTTTT.

The chain couples TRBV7-2 to TRBJ2-7, with D unresolved. This CDR3 is 13 amino acids long. V was clipped by 7 bases and J by 2 bases, with 12 bases between them. CDR1 SGHTA and CDR2 FQGNSA come from the germline V gene. The CDR3: CASTPPATYEQYF. CDR3 sequence (DNA): TGTGCCAGCACGCCCCCGGCTACCTACGAGCAGTACTTC.

This clone has a handful of counts. The CDR3 region is CAISEGAPGGANVLTF. The CDR3 nucleotides read TGTGCCATCAGTGAGGGTGCCCCCGGGGGGGCCAACGTCCTGACTTTC. This sequence joins TRBV10-3 and TRBJ2-6, with D uncertain. Germline V CDR1 and CDR2: ENHRY, SYGVKD. This CDR3 has 16 amino acids. Trimming removed 2 bases from V and 4 bases from J, with 12 bases in between.

This sequence joins TRBV27 and TRBJ2-1; TRBD1 agrees at 12 bases. The germline CDR1 and CDR2 sequences are MNHEY and SMNVEV (reference sequence). CDR3 length: 17 amino acids. The ends lost 6 bases at V and 6 bases at J; junction bases unmatched: 12. The CDR3 bases are TGTGCCAGCAGGCTTCTATGGGACAGGGGGCAGGGCAATGAGCAGTTCTTC. It encodes CASRLLWDRGQGNEQFF.

This clone was counted only a few times. The V gene is TRBV5-6, the J gene TRBJ2-5; TRBD1 or TRBD2 may be the D gene (5 bases each). The CDR3 runs 14 residues. V was clipped by 4 bases and J by 8 bases, with 18 bases between them. The germline CDR1 and CDR2 sequences are SGHDT and YYEEEE. CDR3 amino acids: CASSRNWDVRTQYF. CDR3 in DNA: TGTGCCAGCAGCCGGAACTGGGACGTAAGAACCCAGTACTTC.

This clone was found many times. Other DNA variants within this sample encode the same CDR3. The rearrangement links TRBV7-2 to TRBJ2-3; TRBD2 agrees at 7 bases. Looked up from germline, CDR1 is SGHTA and CDR2 is FQGNSA. This CDR3 contains 15 residues. V dropped 3 bases and J dropped 0; count of bases not matched to a gene: 3. CDR3 DNA sequence: TGTGCCAGCAGCTTCGGGGGGTCTAGCACAGATACGCAGTATTTT. Translating gives CASSFGGSSTDTQYF.

This clone was observed a few times. The chain carries TRBV5-1 and TRBJ2-3; 12 positions agree with TRBD2. The length of the CDR3 is 15 residues. V lost 0 bases and J lost 4; bases outside the gene matches: 0. CDR1 SGHRS and CDR2 YFSETQ come from the germline V gene. The CDR3 DNA follows: TGCGCCAGCAGCTTGGCTAGCGGGGGGGCAGATACGCAGTATTTT. Encoded protein: CASSLASGGADTQYF.

This clone was seen repeatedly, ten times or more. The chain is built from TRBV2 and TRBJ2-1; 12 positions match TRBD2. Germline-derived CDR1 and CDR2 are SNHLY and FYNNEI. The trim removed 5 bases at V and 7 bases at J, leaving 3 bases unmatched. CDR3 length: 14 amino acids. The CDR3 is CASSRGLAGNEQFF. The CDR3 nucleotides are TGTGCCAGCAGTCGAGGACTAGCGGGGAATGAGCAGTTCTTC.

There are many counts of this clone. This CDR3 is also generated by other DNA sequences in the sample. V and J are TRBV7-2 and TRBJ2-5; possible D gene TRBD1, 7 bases. There are 15 residues in the CDR3. In germline, CDR1 is SGHTA, CDR2 FQGNSA. With 0 bases removed from V and 2 bases from J, the gap between germline ends came to 10 bases. The CDR3 nucleotides read TGTGCCAGCAGCTTAGCGCGGGACAGACAAGAGACCCAGTACTTC. It translates to CASSLARDRQETQYF.

The V gene is TRBV6-1, the J gene TRBJ1-3, with 11 bases aligning to TRBD1. The CDR3 has 16 amino acids. The V segment lost 3 bases and the J segment 1 base; nucleotides outside the gene matches: 2. Germline V gives CDR1 MNHNS, CDR2 SASEGT. CDR3 in amino acids: CASSDRDRGSGNTIYF. The CDR3 DNA is TGTGCCAGCAGTGACCGGGACAGGGGGTCTGGAAACACCATATATTTT.

This clone appeared once. The rearrangement uses TRBV4-2 and TRBJ2-1; possibly TRBD2 for D (5 bases). CDR3 length: 15 residues. The ends were cut back, 0 bases at V and 12 bases at J, with 18 bases in the middle. Germline V CDR1 and CDR2: LGHNA, YNFKEQ. The CDR3 sequence is CASSQDSASAKGQFF. The CDR3 DNA reads TGTGCCAGCAGCCAAGATAGCGCGAGCGCCAAGGGGCAGTTCTTC.

This sequence joins TRBV6-5 and TRBJ1-5; no clear D gene. Deletions cut 5 bases from V and 3 bases from J, with 11 bases between. CDR1 MNHEY and CDR2 SVGAGI come from the germline V gene. This CDR3 has 14 amino acids. The CDR3 region has the DNA TGTGCCAGCAGTGAGTACAGCATCAATCAGCCCCAGCATTTT. Its translation: CASSEYSINQPQHF.

This clone was observed a handful of times. The gene calls are TRBV25-1 and TRBJ2-7; unclear D gene. V was clipped by 3 bases and J by 3 bases, with 12 bases between them. Germline values: CDR1 MGHDK, CDR2 SYGVNS. CDR3 length: 14 amino acids. This CDR3 is CASSDLGAFYEQYF. CDR3 DNA sequence: TGTGCCAGCAGTGATCTCGGTGCCTTCTACGAGCAGTACTTC.

At least ten counts were recorded for this clone. The chain has TRBV18 and TRBJ2-1; D may be TRBD1 or TRBD2 (5 bases each). The CDR3 runs 13 residues. V lost 3 bases to trimming and J lost 9 bases, with 12 bases between them. Per germline, CDR1 KGHSH and CDR2 LQKENI. CDR3 sequence reads: CASSPAGTGEQFF. The DNA for the CDR3 is TGTGCCAGCTCACCGGCAGGGACCGGTGAGCAGTTCTTC.

In this sample, this clone turned up a few times. The CDR3 DNA reads as TGCGCCAGCAGGCAAACAGGGTTCTCCGACTTTGGCAATGAGCAGTTCTTC. This translates into CASRQTGFSDFGNEQFF. The chain combines TRBV5-1 with TRBJ2-1, with D possibly TRBD1 on 6 matching bases. The CDR3 covers 17 residues. V was shortened by 5 bases and J by 6 bases, with 24 bases between the two germline ends. Germline lookup yields CDR1 SGHRS and CDR2 YFSETQ.

This clone was picked up a small number of times. V usage is TRBV2 and J usage is TRBJ2-1; D possibly corresponds to TRBD1 (6 bases). The CDR3 length is 13 residues. Germline V gene lookup returns CDR1 SNHLY and CDR2 FYNNEI. Trimming pared 8 bases from V and 8 bases from J, leaving 16 bases between. CDR3 DNA: TGTGCCAGCGCAGCCTGGGCAGGGGATGAGCAGTTCTTC. Amino acid sequence: CASAAWAGDEQFF.

The chain employs TRBV5-1 and TRBJ2-3; 7 bases align to TRBD2. Germline V lookup: CDR1 SGHRS, CDR2 YFSETQ. There are 18 residues in the CDR3. The ends lost 1 base at V and 0 bases at J; junction bases unmatched: 11. The CDR3 coding sequence is TGCGCCAGCAGCTTGATCGGGCTAGCGGTAACTAGCACAGATACGCAGTATTTT. Encoded protein: CASSLIGLAVTSTDTQYF.

A remark on this clone: The same CDR3 is also encoded by other DNA sequences in this sample. The V gene is TRBV4-3, the J gene TRBJ1-2; D is uncertain. This CDR3 spans 15 amino acids. Trimming shortened V by 0 bases and J by 0 bases, and 8 bases separated the two germline ends. Germline CDR1 reads LGHNA; CDR2 reads YSLEER. CDR3 coding DNA: TGCGCCAGCAGCCAAGATTTAGGAGCTAACTATGGCTACACCTTC. Translation: CASSQDLGANYGYTF.

The chain has TRBV5-1 and TRBJ2-7, with D perhaps matching TRBD1 (5 bases). Trimming removed 4 bases at V and 8 bases at J, with 13 bases between. The CDR3 has 12 amino acids. The germline V gene has CDR1 SGHRS and CDR2 YFSETQ. CDR3 bases: TGCGCCAGCAGCCTAGACAGTCTTCAGCAGTACTTC. Translated, it gives CASSLDSLQQYF. Supplemented by reference TRBV5-1 and TRBJ2-7, the full variable domain reads KAGVTQTPRYLIKTRGQQVTLSCSPISGHRSVSWYQQTPGQGLQFLFEYFSETQRNKGNFPGRFSGRQFSNSRSEMNVSTLELGDSALYLCASSLDSLQQYFGPGTRLTVT.

This clone was seen a handful of times. The chain joins TRBV29-1 to TRBJ2-2; 8 nucleotides match TRBD1. With V trimmed by 6 bases and J by 8 bases, 11 bases remained unmatched. The length of the CDR3 is 14 residues. The germline gives CDR1 SQVTM, CDR2 ANQGSEA. The chain's CDR3 is CSVAGQGARGELFF. Written as DNA, the CDR3 is TGCAGCGTAGCCGGACAGGGTGCCCGGGGGGAGCTGTTTTTT.

This clone showed up just a few times. The chain couples TRBV6-6 to TRBJ2-2; 11 bases align to TRBD1. The trim removed 6 bases at V and 6 bases at J, leaving 3 bases unmatched. The CDR3 is 14 residues long. CDR1 and CDR2 from the germline V gene are MNHNY and SVGAGI (reference sequence). Here the CDR3 reads CASRGQGAAGELFF. CDR3 sequence (DNA): TGTGCCAGCAGAGGACAGGGGGCAGCCGGGGAGCTGTTTTTT.

This clone was seen a handful of times. The chain links TRBV11-3 to TRBJ1-1, with 8 bases that match TRBD1. Trimming at V came to 1 base and at J to 5 bases, leaving 6 bases not matched to a gene. CDR1 is SGHNT and CDR2 is YENEEA in the germline V gene. The CDR3 runs 15 residues. The CDR3 DNA reads as TGTGCCAGCAGCTTAGGACAGGGGACGGGAACTGAAGCTTTCTTT. This gives the protein CASSLGQGTGTEAFF.

This clone was seen only a few times. This specimen includes other DNA sequences encoding the same CDR3. V usage is TRBV28 and J usage is TRBJ1-5; D is unresolved. Germline-derived CDR1 and CDR2 are MDHEN and SYDVKM. Between the trimmed V and J ends, which lost 2 bases and 5 bases, there was a span of 4 bases. The CDR3 contains 12 residues. CDR3 sequence: CASSLRDQPQHF. In nucleotides, the CDR3 is TGTGCCAGCAGTTTACGTGATCAGCCCCAGCATTTT.

This clone occurred a few times. V and J are TRBV5-1 and TRBJ2-1, with D unresolved. CDR3 length equals 13 residues. Trimming shortened V by 0 bases and J by 10 bases, and 11 bases separated the two germline ends. Looked up from germline, CDR1 is SGHRS and CDR2 is YFSETQ. The CDR3 DNA is TGCGCCAGCAGCTTGGTAGCCCTCGGCGAGCAGTTCTTC. Translation gives CASSLVALGEQFF.